One sample yielded the 25 T cell receptor beta chains listed below, sequenced in a study of memory CD8 T cells in hepatitis C reinfection. Time point described: pre-reinfection, 55 to 20 weeks before reinfection detection. TCR sequencing was done directly ex vivo on sorted cells, without expansion in vitro. The data were produced by immunoSEQ multiplex PCR, yet TCRdb's version contains in-frame clones alone and is incomplete. This sample has approximately 50,000 clones, with just under 90% found just once. Sequenced input: naive CD8+ T cells sorted from blood. These receptor sequences come from a man in his late teens or twenties with hepatitis C virus infection.

The chain is built from TRBV5-3 and TRBJ2-5; unclear D gene. TRBV5-3 is filed as an ORF, its function uncertain. The CDR3 has 14 amino acids. The germline V and J ends were trimmed by 2 bases and 2 bases, with 10 bases remaining between them. CDR3 sequence: CARSFHIPQETQYF. The CDR3 nucleotides read TGTGCCAGAAGCTTCCACATCCCACAAGAGACCCAGTACTTC.

This chain uses TRBV5-4 with TRBJ1-1, with a tentative D call TRBD1 (6 bases). The CDR3 length is 13 residues. Germline-derived CDR1 and CDR2 are SGHNT and YYREEE (reference sequence). Trimming took 1 base from V and 5 from J, leaving 9 bases between them. CDR3 amino acids: CASSLMGATEAFF. The CDR3, as DNA: TGTGCCAGCAGCTTGATGGGGGCGACTGAAGCTTTCTTT.

CDR3 bases: TGTGCCAGCAAAAGGGGGTCGGCGGGGGGATCTGGGGAGCTGTTTTTT. This gives the protein CASKRGSAGGSGELFF. V gene TRBV21-1 combines with J gene TRBJ2-2; the D call of TRBD2 is as the table states it, not checked on the DNA. TRBV21-1 is deemed a pseudogene. This CDR3 has 16 amino acids.

The chain employs TRBV5-4 and TRBJ2-7; 8 nucleotides match TRBD2. CDR1 is SGHNT, CDR2 YYREEE, per germline (reference sequence). Trimming at V came to 4 bases and at J to 5 bases, leaving 14 bases not matched to a gene. CDR3 length: 16 residues. The CDR3: CASSDTQAGAWDEQYF. For the CDR3, the DNA is TGTGCCAGCAGCGATACCCAAGCGGGAGCGTGGGACGAGCAGTACTTC.

As DNA, the CDR3 is TGTGCCAGCAGCGGGCCTAGGGAGGAGCAGTACTTC. This sequence encodes CASSGPREEQYF. The chain links TRBV28 to TRBJ2-7; a weak D match, TRBD2 (5 bases). Per the germline V gene, CDR1 is MDHEN and CDR2 is SYDVKM. This CDR3 region has 12 residues. Deletions cut 6 bases from V and 7 bases from J, with 13 bases between.

This clone was observed a single time. The V gene is TRBV18, the J gene TRBJ1-2; TRBD1 is a possible D gene (6 bases). This CDR3 is built from 13 residues. Germline V gene sequence: CDR1 KGHSH, CDR2 LQKENI. Trimming removed 3 bases from V and 4 bases from J, with 9 bases in between. The CDR3 sequence is CASSPPDSYGYTF. The CDR3 coding sequence is TGTGCCAGCTCACCTCCGGACAGCTATGGCTACACCTTC. The variable domain in full, completed from reference TRBV18 and TRBJ1-2, reads NAGVMQNPRHLVRRRGQEARLRCSPMKGHSHVYWYRQLPEEGLKFMVYLQKENIIDESGMPKERFSAEFPKEGPSILRIQQVVRGDSAAYFCASSPPDSYGYTFGSGTRLTVV.

V usage is TRBV28 and J usage is TRBJ2-1; 11 bases are shared with TRBD2. Losses at the gene ends were 6 bases for V and 6 bases for J; bases not matched to a gene: 16. Germline-derived CDR1 and CDR2 are MDHEN and SYDVKM. The CDR3 is made up of 18 amino acids. DNA of the CDR3: TGTGCCAGCAGCCATCCGGGACTAGCGGAACCTCTTGGCAATGAGCAGTTCTTC. Its protein is CASSHPGLAEPLGNEQFF.

J is TRBJ2-3 and V is TRBV5-6; weak D call: TRBD1 (6 bases). The CDR3 loop spans 14 amino acids. V was shortened by 2 bases and J by 0 bases, with 7 bases between the two germline ends. The germline V gene has CDR1 SGHDT and CDR2 YYEEEE. The CDR3 here is CASSFGQSTDTQYF. Written as DNA, the CDR3 is TGTGCCAGCAGCTTCGGACAGAGCACAGATACGCAGTATTTT.

Written as DNA, the CDR3 is TGTGCCAGCAGCTTATCTAAAACAGGGACAAATGAGCAGTTCTTC. Translating gives CASSLSKTGTNEQFF. The chain uses TRBV11-3 and TRBJ2-1, with D possibly matching TRBD1 (6 bases). Germline values: CDR1 SGHNT, CDR2 YENEEA. The CDR3 sequence is 15 residues long. V was trimmed by 2 bases and J by 7 bases, leaving 15 bases between them.

The V gene is TRBV27, the J gene TRBJ2-7; 10 nucleotides line up with TRBD2. CDR1 MNHEY and CDR2 SMNVEV come from the germline V gene (reference sequence). The V segment lost 4 bases and the J segment 0 bases; nucleotides outside the gene matches: 3. The CDR3 totals 15 residues. CDR3 protein: CASSWTSGSSYEQYF. CDR3 in DNA: TGTGCCAGCAGTTGGACTAGCGGAAGCTCCTACGAGCAGTACTTC.

This chain connects TRBV4-2 to TRBJ2-7; 7 nucleotides match TRBD2. The CDR3 covers 16 residues. CDR1 is LGHNA and CDR2 is YNFKEQ in the germline V gene. The J segment lost 2 bases and the V segment lost 0 bases, leaving 7 bases of the junction unmatched. The CDR3 sequence: CASSQDGGGETYEQYF. The CDR3 DNA sequence: TGTGCCAGCAGCCAAGATGGGGGAGGGGAAACCTACGAGCAGTACTTC.

The V and J genes are TRBV27 and TRBJ2-7; D gene ambiguous. The CDR3 covers 13 residues. Germline CDR1 MNHEY, CDR2 SMNVEV (reference sequence). With 5 bases removed from V and 2 bases from J, the gap between germline ends came to 10 bases. CDR3 bases: TGTGCCAGCAGTCTACGCTTTCCCTACGAGCAGTACTTC. Amino acids: CASSLRFPYEQYF.

This CDR3 is CASSFGTGLYGYTF. In nucleotides, the CDR3 is TGTGCCAGTAGCTTCGGGACAGGGCTATATGGCTACACCTTC. The chain joins TRBV19 to TRBJ1-2; 9 bases agree with TRBD1. Germline CDR1 LNHDA, CDR2 SQIVND (reference sequence). The CDR3 is made up of 14 amino acids. J lost 5 bases, V lost 6 bases, and 7 bases had no gene match.

This sequence joins TRBV5-8 and TRBJ2-1, with D unresolved. CDR1 SGHTS and CDR2 YDEGEE come from the germline V gene. The CDR3 is made up of 11 amino acids. V was clipped by 4 bases and J by 11 bases, with 10 bases between them. CDR3: CASSPMVKQFF. CDR3 bases: TGTGCCAGCAGCCCTATGGTTAAGCAGTTCTTC.

V and J are TRBV28 and TRBJ2-1; 7 nucleotides agree with TRBD2. The CDR3 length is 14 residues. The V and J ends lost 3 bases and 6 bases, in that order; junction bases with no gene match: 5. Germline loops: CDR1 MDHEN, CDR2 SYDVKM. CDR3 in amino acids: CASSLAGEGNEQFF. CDR3 sequence (DNA): TGTGCCAGCAGTTTGGCGGGAGAGGGCAATGAGCAGTTCTTC.

In this sample, this clone turned up once. The chain combines TRBV6-5 with TRBJ1-5; TRBD1 matches 9 bases. This CDR3 is 14 amino acids long. V lost 5 bases to trimming and J lost 7 bases; unmatched junction nucleotides: 6. Germline CDR1 is MNHEY and CDR2 is SVGAGI. In DNA, the CDR3 is TGTGCCAGCAGTCATTGGACAGGGGACCAGCCCCAGCATTTT. Translating gives CASSHWTGDQPQHF.

The V call is TRBV5-6, the J call TRBJ1-1; D may be TRBD1 (6 bases). From germline, CDR1 is SGHDT and CDR2 YYEEEE. With 5 bases removed from V and 2 bases from J, the gap between germline ends came to 13 bases. The CDR3 covers 14 residues. CDR3 sequence reads: CASSHGTSNTEAFF. The CDR3 region has the DNA TGTGCCAGCAGTCACGGGACATCAAACACTGAAGCTTTCTTT. Full variable domain (outside the CDR3, taken from reference TRBV5-6 and TRBJ1-1): DAGVTQSPTHLIKTRGQQVTLRCSPKSGHDTVSWYQQALGQGPQFIFQYYEEEERQRGNFPDRFSGHQFPNYSSELNVNALLLGDSALYLCASSHGTSNTEAFFGQGTRLTVV.

The V gene is TRBV6-5, the J gene TRBJ1-3; tentative D call: TRBD1 (5 bases). Per germline, CDR1 MNHEY and CDR2 SVGAGI. This CDR3 is built from 13 residues. The V gene lost 5 bases and the J gene lost 7 bases, with 12 bases spanning the gap. CDR3 DNA sequence: TGTGCCAGCAGTCCAGGGTTTGGGAACACCATATATTTT. Translated, it gives CASSPGFGNTIYF.

The chain couples TRBV28 to TRBJ2-7, with 10 bases aligning to TRBD1. Germline CDR1 MDHEN, CDR2 SYDVKM. V dropped 5 bases and J dropped 3; count of bases not matched to a gene: 4. There are 14 residues in the CDR3. This CDR3 reads CASSPRDRGYEQYF. Here the CDR3 DNA reads TGTGCCAGCAGTCCACGGGACAGGGGCTACGAGCAGTACTTC.

V gene TRBV5-1 combines with J gene TRBJ2-3; 9 nucleotides line up with TRBD1. This CDR3 is built from 15 residues. Germline assignment: CDR1 SGHRS and CDR2 YFSETQ. Trimming took 4 bases from V and 3 from J; bases not matched to a gene: 6. For the CDR3, the DNA is TGCGCCAGCAGCCAGGGACAGGGAAGGACAGATACGCAGTATTTT. Translated, it gives CASSQGQGRTDTQYF.

There are a few counts of this clone. The chain is built from TRBV7-9 and TRBJ2-2; possible D gene TRBD2, 5 bases. V gave up 2 bases and J gave up 2 bases, with 12 bases separating them. The CDR3 has 16 residues. Per the germline V gene, CDR1 is SEHNR and CDR2 is FQNEAQ (reference sequence). The CDR3 nucleotides are TGTGCCAGCAGCTTAACCCGGGAAGAAAACACCGGGGAGCTGTTTTTT. Amino acid sequence: CASSLTREENTGELFF.

The chain has TRBV30 and TRBJ2-3, with 11 bases identical to TRBD2. V shed 4 bases and J 6 bases; nucleotides not matched to a gene: 0. The CDR3 runs to 12 residues. Per the germline V gene, CDR1 is GTSNPN and CDR2 is SVGIG (reference sequence). The CDR3: CAWTSGGDTQYF. In DNA, the CDR3 is TGTGCCTGGACTAGCGGGGGGGATACGCAGTATTTT.

This clone was observed a single time. The chain is built from TRBV7-9 and TRBJ2-7; no reliable D call. The CDR3 runs to 16 residues. Germline V gives CDR1 SEHNR, CDR2 FQNEAQ (reference sequence). Between the trimmed V and J ends, which lost 3 bases and 0 bases, there was a span of 15 bases. This CDR3 reads CASSFFNMQFSYEQYF. The CDR3 bases are TGTGCCAGCAGCTTTTTCAACATGCAGTTCTCCTACGAGCAGTACTTC.

This clone has just a few counts. This chain uses TRBV12-5 with TRBJ2-3, with a weak D call TRBD2 (7 bases). The length of the CDR3 is 16 residues. V was cut by 2 bases and J by 6 bases, with 18 bases left in between. Germline V lookup: CDR1 LGHNT, CDR2 FRNRAP. The CDR3 loop is CASGLKGGLAGDTQYF. CDR3 coding DNA: TGTGCTAGTGGTTTGAAGGGGGGGCTGGCAGGGGATACGCAGTATTTT.

The chain uses TRBV6-1 and TRBJ1-1; possible D gene TRBD1, 5 bases. The CDR3 totals 14 residues. Deletions cut 2 bases from V and 5 bases from J, with 12 bases between. Germline V gene lookup returns CDR1 MNHNS and CDR2 SASEGT. In DNA, the CDR3 is TGTGCCAGCAGTGAACCGGGACTATGGACTGAAGCTTTCTTT. Translation gives CASSEPGLWTEAFF.